Shown below are 15 T cell receptor beta chains from a single sample sequenced in a study of blood T cell repertoires in COVID-19. TCRdb's copy holds only in-frame clones and misses some; the assay was immunoSEQ multiplex PCR. This sample yields tens of thousands of clones, of which roughly 84% are seen a single time; roughly an eighth belongs to the top ten. The sequencing input was peripheral blood. Receptors were obtained from a human donor in a cohort sampled during active COVID-19.

Only one count was recorded for this clone. V is TRBV27 and J is TRBJ2-7; D is perhaps TRBD2 (6 bases). V was clipped by 4 bases and J by 5 bases, with 12 bases between them. CDR1 is MNHEY, CDR2 SMNVEV, per germline (reference sequence). There are 13 residues in the CDR3. CDR3 amino acids: CASSSDWRDEQYF. CDR3 sequence (DNA): TGTGCCAGCAGTTCTGATTGGAGGGACGAGCAGTACTTC.

Only one count was recorded for this clone. The chain links TRBV7-6 to TRBJ2-2; 13 bases align to TRBD2. In germline, CDR1 is SGHVS, CDR2 FNYEAQ. This CDR3 spans 16 amino acids. Trimming removed 5 bases from V and 7 bases from J; junction bases left unmatched: 7. The CDR3 region has the DNA TGTGCCAGCAGCCCTGGGACTAGCGGGGCGGGCGGGGAGCTGTTTTTT. This translates into CASSPGTSGAGGELFF.

V usage is TRBV24-1 and J usage is TRBJ2-1; tentatively, D is TRBD2 (5 bases). The germline gives CDR1 KGHDR, CDR2 SFDVKD. This CDR3 has 14 residues. V dropped 1 base and J dropped 8 bases, with 11 bases sitting between them. The CDR3 nucleotides read TGTGCCACCAGTGATTTCGGCGGGCTTGATGAGCAGTTCTTC. It codes for CATSDFGGLDEQFF.

V is TRBV7-2 and J is TRBJ2-7, with TRBD2 matching 12 bases. Germline V gene data show CDR1 as SGHTA and CDR2 as FQGNSA. With V trimmed by 5 bases and J by 5 bases, 7 bases remained unmatched. The CDR3 sequence is 15 residues long. CDR3 nucleotide sequence: TGTGCCAGCAGCCCGGGACTAGCGGGTCCTAACGAGCAGTACTTC. Translated: CASSPGLAGPNEQYF.

The chain links TRBV11-2 to TRBJ2-3; a weak D match, TRBD2 (6 bases). Trimming shortened V by 5 bases and J by 6 bases, and 15 bases separated the two germline ends. Per the germline V gene, CDR1 is SGHAT and CDR2 is FQNNGV. The CDR3 has 14 amino acids. This CDR3 reads CASSHRRAPDTQYF. CDR3 nucleotide sequence: TGTGCCAGCAGCCACCGGAGGGCCCCGGATACGCAGTATTTT.

V and J are TRBV27 and TRBJ2-1; possible D gene TRBD1, 5 bases. The V end lost 0 bases, the J end lost 10 bases, and 10 bases lay between the germline ends. CDR3 length equals 13 residues. Germline loops: CDR1 MNHEY, CDR2 SMNVEV (reference sequence). The CDR3 bases are TGTGCCAGCAGTTTATCCCAGTGGGGCGAGCAGTTCTTC. As protein: CASSLSQWGEQFF.

This chain links TRBV7-3 with TRBJ1-1, with 8 positions matching TRBD1. Germline trimming cut 2 bases from V and 0 bases from J; bases unmatched to any gene: 17. The CDR3 loop spans 20 amino acids. Germline V gene lookup returns CDR1 SGHTA and CDR2 FQGTGA. CDR3 amino acids: CASSLRARGRPTFLNTEAFF. In nucleotides, the CDR3 is TGTGCCAGCAGCTTACGAGCCAGGGGGCGCCCGACCTTTTTGAACACTGAAGCTTTCTTT.

The V gene is TRBV19, the J gene TRBJ1-5, with D perhaps matching TRBD1 (6 bases). Trimming stripped 7 bases from V and 2 bases from J, with 15 bases between. This CDR3 comprises 15 residues. From germline, CDR1 is LNHDA and CDR2 SQIVND (reference sequence). The CDR3 DNA follows: TGTGCCAGTACCACCGTCCGGACAGGCAATCAGCCCCAGCATTTT. Its protein is CASTTVRTGNQPQHF.

The chain combines TRBV5-1 with TRBJ2-1, with 9 bases matching TRBD1. Trimming removed 3 bases from V and 7 bases from J; junction bases left unmatched: 14. This CDR3 is 17 amino acids long. The germline V gene encodes CDR1 SGHRS and CDR2 YFSETQ. The CDR3 DNA follows: TGCGCCAGCAGCTCGTTCCTTACAGGGGGCGCGGGGAATGAGCAGTTCTTC. Its protein is CASSSFLTGGAGNEQFF.

Comment on this clone: This specimen includes other DNA sequences encoding the same CDR3. This rearrangement joins TRBV6-5 to TRBJ1-5, with 10 nucleotides matching TRBD1. This CDR3 is 14 amino acids long. CDR1 is MNHEY and CDR2 is SVGAGI in the germline V gene. V lost 6 bases to trimming and J lost 6 bases; unmatched junction nucleotides: 5. CDR3: CASRGQGGGQPQHF. The CDR3 region has the DNA TGTGCCAGCAGAGGACAGGGGGGTGGTCAGCCCCAGCATTTT.

J is TRBJ2-3 and V is TRBV5-1; 12 bases are a match to TRBD1. This CDR3 comprises 14 residues. The germline gives CDR1 SGHRS, CDR2 YFSETQ. The ends lost 6 bases at V and 4 bases at J; junction bases unmatched: 3. The CDR3 DNA follows: TGCGCCAGCAAGGGACAGGGGGCTGCAGATACGCAGTATTTT. Its protein product is CASKGQGAADTQYF.

The chain combines TRBV29-1 with TRBJ2-3, with TRBD2 identical over 8 bases. The CDR3 contains 15 residues. CDR1 and CDR2 from the germline V gene are SQVTM and ANQGSEA. Losses at the gene ends were 5 bases for V and 4 bases for J; bases not matched to a gene: 11. This chain's CDR3 is CSVLQQNGRADTQYF. The CDR3 DNA follows: TGCAGCGTTCTCCAACAAAACGGGAGGGCAGATACGCAGTATTTT.

CDR3 residues: CASSYSSIATDTQYF. Here the CDR3 DNA reads TGTGCCAGCAGTTACTCGTCAATAGCCACAGATACGCAGTATTTT. The chain joins TRBV6-2 or TRBV6-3 to TRBJ2-3, with D hard to call. V shed 0 bases and J shed 2 bases, with 9 bases lying between them. This CDR3 is 15 amino acids long. Looked up from germline, CDR1 is MNHEY and CDR2 is SVGEGT.

The rearrangement joins TRBV30 to TRBJ1-1; D might be TRBD1 (5 bases). V was trimmed by 2 bases and J by 4 bases, leaving 17 bases between them. The CDR3 totals 15 residues. The V gene's germline CDR1 is GTSNPN and CDR2 SVGIG (reference sequence). The CDR3 loop is CAWSILVGRGTEAFF. CDR3 nucleotide sequence: TGTGCCTGGAGTATCCTGGTAGGGAGGGGCACTGAAGCTTTCTTT. Full variable domain (outside the CDR3, taken from reference TRBV30 and TRBJ1-1): SQTIHQWPATLVQPVGSPLSLECTVEGTSNPNLYWYRQAAGRGLQLLFYSVGIGQISSEVPQNLSASRPQDRQFILSSKKLLLSDSGFYLCAWSILVGRGTEAFFGQGTRLTVV.

The chain is built from TRBV9 and TRBJ1-3; D gene uncertain. The ends were cut back, 3 bases at V and 0 bases at J, with 10 bases in the middle. CDR1 is SGDLS and CDR2 is YYNGEE in the germline V gene. The CDR3 is 15 amino acids. The CDR3 protein is CASSGRRDSGNTIYF. The CDR3 DNA reads as TGTGCCAGCAGCGGACGGCGGGACTCTGGAAACACCATATATTTT. Full variable domain (rest looked up from reference TRBV9 and TRBJ1-3): DSGVTQTPKHLITATGQRVTLRCSPRSGDLSVYWYQQSLDQGLQFLIQYYNGEERAKGNILERFSAQQFPDLHSELNLSSLELGDSALYFCASSGRRDSGNTIYFGEGSWLTVV.